This T cell receptor (beta chain) is drawn from a study of T cell responses to AZD1222 COVID-19 vaccine. A remark on this clone: This sample includes further DNA sequences coding for the same CDR3.

The repertoire was sequenced with immunoSEQ multiplex PCR; TCRdb's copy has only in-frame clones and lacks some. The repertoire holds roughly 150,000 clones, with around 90% as singletons. Germline V lookup: CDR1 SEHNR, CDR2 FQNEAQ (reference sequence). Between the trimmed V and J ends, which lost 1 base and 5 bases, there was a span of 9 bases. The CDR3 extends over 15 amino acids. This rearrangement joins TRBV7-9 to TRBJ1-6; D gene unclear. The clonotype comes from an adult in good health. The starting material was peripheral blood, obtained on day 0 of AZD1222 vaccination. CDR3 loop: CASSLGEGNNSPLHF. The CDR3 DNA follows: TGTGCCAGCAGCTTAGGGGAGGGCAATAATTCACCCCTCCACTTT.